Each of the 11 T cell receptor beta chains below was sequenced from the same sample in a study of T cells in women clearing cervical HPV infection. Sequencing used immunoSEQ multiplex PCR; TCRdb keeps in-frame clones, though not all of them. This listing includes some 24,000 clones. The specimen was blood buffy coat. The receptors shown here come from a woman aged 18-70 years with a cervical HPV16 infection that either progressed to CIN3+ or cleared (not recorded which).

Comments on this clone: Coverage ceases 3 residues before the CDR3 finishes, and the germline J gene fills in the end. V is TRBV18 and J is TRBJ2-3, with D maybe TRBD2 (7 bases). There are 16 residues in the CDR3. From germline, CDR1 is KGHSH and CDR2 LQKENI. V was cut by 0 bases and J by 4 bases, with 14 bases left in between. The CDR3 loop is CASSPPRGRGADTQYF. The CDR3 DNA, read in part, is TGTGCCAGCTCACCACCGCGGGGGCGCGGGGCAGATACG.

CDR3 DNA (partial): TGCGCCAGCAGCTTCTTTGTAGCGGGGACCTCCTACAATGAG. This translates into CASSFFVAGTSYNE. The CDR3 in full is CASSFFVAGTSYNEQFF. The chain recombines TRBV5-1 with TRBJ2-1; 8 nucleotides match TRBD2. The read halts 3 residues ahead of the CDR3 end, with the missing end drawn from the germline J gene. CDR1 and CDR2 from the germline V gene are SGHRS and YFSETQ. The CDR3 is made up of 17 amino acids. Unmatched junction bases numbered 7, after V lost 2 bases and J lost 0 bases.

Details on this clone: Sequencing ends 3 residues short of the CDR3 end; the germline J gene provides the rest. This chain connects TRBV20-1 to TRBJ1-5, with D perhaps TRBD1 (5 bases). Trimming left V 0 bases short and J 5 bases short, with 17 bases between. CDR3 length equals 16 residues. The germline V gene encodes CDR1 DFQATT and CDR2 SNEGSKA (reference sequence). The CDR3 DNA, read in part, is TGCAGTGCTAGAGATAGAAAGGGCGGGGCCCATCAGCCC. The encoded protein is CSARDRKGGAHQP. The whole CDR3 protein is CSARDRKGGAHQPQHF.

To note about this clone: The missing CDR3 end, 3 residues past where the read stops, is filled in from the germline J gene. The genes are TRBV18 and TRBJ1-4; TRBD1 aligns across 8 bases. The germline V gene has CDR1 KGHSH and CDR2 LQKENI. The CDR3 is made up of 13 amino acids. V lost 6 bases, J lost 8 bases, and 5 bases stayed unmatched. Partial CDR3 DNA: TGTGCCAGCTCTCTCGGGACAGGAGAAAAA. It specifies CASSLGTGEK. The CDR3 in full is CASSLGTGEKLFF.

Of note for this clone: From the germline J gene comes the end of the CDR3, since the read stops 3 residues before it. The chain uses TRBV12-3 or TRBV12-4 and TRBJ2-2; D is unclear. Trimming left V 6 bases short and J 7 bases short, with 9 bases between. CDR3 length equals 12 residues. The CDR3 bases that were read are TGTGCCAGCAGGTACGGGTTCGGGGAG. It is translated as CASRYGFGE. The full CDR3 reads CASRYGFGELFF.

Concerning this clone itself: The read is 3 residues too short to cover the CDR3 end, so that end is filled in from the germline J gene. V and J are TRBV18 and TRBJ2-7, with 8 bases lining up with TRBD1. The CDR3 sequence is 15 residues long. Germline-derived CDR1 and CDR2 are KGHSH and LQKENI. J was trimmed by 3 bases and V by 3 bases; bases with no gene match: 7. The CDR3 is CASSPPDRDGYEQYF. CDR3 bases read: TGTGCCAGCTCACCGCCGGACAGGGATGGCTACGAG.

The CDR3 is CASSLDVAVFDEQFF. The sequenced CDR3 bases are TGCGCCAGCAGCTTGGATGTAGCGGTCTTCGATGAG. The chain carries TRBV5-1 and TRBJ2-1, with a weak D call TRBD2 (6 bases). The observed sequence ends 3 residues before the CDR3 terminus, with the missing tail filled in from the germline J gene. In germline, CDR1 is SGHRS, CDR2 YFSETQ. The CDR3 extends over 15 amino acids. Between the trimmed V and J ends, which lost 0 bases and 8 bases, there was a span of 15 bases.

About this clone itself: The read terminates 3 residues before the CDR3 end, so the remaining end is supplied by the germline J gene. The chain links TRBV14 to TRBJ2-7; 13 bases fit TRBD2. The CDR3 spans 14 residues. Germline CDR1 and CDR2: SGHDN and FVKESK. With V trimmed by 4 bases and J by 3 bases, 0 bases remained unmatched. The part of the CDR3 DNA that was read is TGTGCCAGCAGCCGGACTAGCGGGAGCTACGAG. This translates into CASSRTSGSYE. The complete CDR3 reads CASSRTSGSYEQYF.

A remark on this clone: Read coverage stops 3 residues before the CDR3 terminus; the germline J gene supplies the remainder. The chain uses TRBV18 and TRBJ2-1, with TRBD2 matching over 7 bases. Germline-derived CDR1 and CDR2 are KGHSH and LQKENI. With V trimmed by 2 bases and J by 8 bases, 9 bases remained unmatched. The CDR3 consists of 15 residues. CDR3 protein: CASSPGRELRDEQFF. CDR3 bases read: TGTGCCAGCTCACCAGGGCGGGAGTTGCGCGATGAG.

On this clone itself: Coverage ceases 3 residues before the CDR3 finishes, and the germline J gene fills in the end. This chain links TRBV7-9 with TRBJ1-2; a weak D match, TRBD1 (6 bases). The CDR3 sequence is 14 residues long. Germline V gene sequence: CDR1 SEHNR, CDR2 FQNEAQ (reference sequence). The CDR3 loop is CASSSRWGGEGYTF. The CDR3 bases that were read are TGTGCCAGCAGCTCCCGGTGGGGGGGCGAAGGC.

In the case of this clone: Read data end 3 residues before the CDR3 end; the end is taken from the germline J gene. This chain connects TRBV5-1 to TRBJ1-1, with D unresolved. The germline CDR1 and CDR2 sequences are SGHRS and YFSETQ. V lost 4 bases and J 4 bases, leaving 20 bases between the germline ends. The CDR3 extends over 16 amino acids. This chain's CDR3 is CASSPLAHSRRTEAFF. The sequenced part of the CDR3 DNA is TGCGCCAGCAGCCCCTTGGCCCACAGCAGGCGCACTGAA.